This entry features one TCR beta chain sequence. Its antigen is undetermined. The CDR3 length is 14 residues. Germline-derived CDR1 and CDR2 are ENHRY and SYGVKD. Deletions cut 7 bases from V and 4 bases from J, with 15 bases between. Amplification used 60 Vbeta primers and 13 Jbeta primers. Sequencing was performed with immunoSEQ multiplex PCR; in TCRdb, only in-frame clones are kept and a portion is missing. The sample shows about 99,000 clones, almost 80% of them seen only once. This sample stems from a study of cytomegalovirus exposure and HLA in healthy donors. General study findings and limits: According to a later analysis, most TCR beta chains associated with CMV appeared HLA-restricted.

V usage is TRBV10-3 and J usage is TRBJ2-3; tentatively, D is TRBD1 (6 bases). The TCR was taken from a man aged 55 to 69 in good health and CMV-seropositive. Sequencing was carried out using PBMCs. In DNA form, the CDR3 reads TGTGCCATCAAGAGGGGGACGGATTCAGATACGCAGTATTTT. This gives the protein CAIKRGTDSDTQYF.